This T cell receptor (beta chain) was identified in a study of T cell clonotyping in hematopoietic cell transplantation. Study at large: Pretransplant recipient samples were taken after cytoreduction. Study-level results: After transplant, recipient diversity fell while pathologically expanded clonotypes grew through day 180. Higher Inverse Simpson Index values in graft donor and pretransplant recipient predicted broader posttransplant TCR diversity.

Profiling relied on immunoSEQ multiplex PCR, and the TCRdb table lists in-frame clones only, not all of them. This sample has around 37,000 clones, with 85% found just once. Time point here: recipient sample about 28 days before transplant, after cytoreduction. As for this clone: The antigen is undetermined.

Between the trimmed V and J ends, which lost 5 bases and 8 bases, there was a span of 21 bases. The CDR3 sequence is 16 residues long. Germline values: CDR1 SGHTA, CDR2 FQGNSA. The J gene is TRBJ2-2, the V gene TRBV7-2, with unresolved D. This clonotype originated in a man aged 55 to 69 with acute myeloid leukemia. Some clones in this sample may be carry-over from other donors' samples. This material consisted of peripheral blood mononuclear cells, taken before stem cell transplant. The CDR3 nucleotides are TGTGCCAGCAGCACCTTCACCGGCCGCGTACGTGGGGAGCTGTTTTTT. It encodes CASSTFTGRVRGELFF.